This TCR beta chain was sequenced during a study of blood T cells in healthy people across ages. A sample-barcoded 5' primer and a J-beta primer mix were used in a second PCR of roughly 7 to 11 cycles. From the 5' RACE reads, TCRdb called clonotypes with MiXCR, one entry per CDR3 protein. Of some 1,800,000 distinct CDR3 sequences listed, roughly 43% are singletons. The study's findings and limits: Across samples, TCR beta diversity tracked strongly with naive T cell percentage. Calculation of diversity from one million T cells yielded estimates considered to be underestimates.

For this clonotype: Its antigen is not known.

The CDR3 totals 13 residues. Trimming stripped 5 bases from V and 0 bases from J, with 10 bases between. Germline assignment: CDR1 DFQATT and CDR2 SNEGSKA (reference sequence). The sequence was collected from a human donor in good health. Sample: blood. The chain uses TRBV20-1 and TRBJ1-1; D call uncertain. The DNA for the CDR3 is TGCAGTGCTTTTAAGGGATTGAACACTGAAGCTTTCTTT. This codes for CSAFKGLNTEAFF.